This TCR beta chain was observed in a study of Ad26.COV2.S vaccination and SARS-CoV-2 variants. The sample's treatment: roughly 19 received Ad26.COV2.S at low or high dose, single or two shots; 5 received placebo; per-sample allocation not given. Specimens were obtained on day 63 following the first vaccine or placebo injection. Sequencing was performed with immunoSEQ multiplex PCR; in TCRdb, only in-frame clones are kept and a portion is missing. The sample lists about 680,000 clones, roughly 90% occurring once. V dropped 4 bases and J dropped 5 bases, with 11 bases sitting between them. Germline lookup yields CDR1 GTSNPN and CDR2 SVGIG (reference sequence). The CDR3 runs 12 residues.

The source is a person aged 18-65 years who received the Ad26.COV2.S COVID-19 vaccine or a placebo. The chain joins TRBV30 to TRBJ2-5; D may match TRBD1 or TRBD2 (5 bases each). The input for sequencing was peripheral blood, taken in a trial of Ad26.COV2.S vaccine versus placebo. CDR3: CAWNLWGETQYF. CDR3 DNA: TGTGCCTGGAATTTGTGGGGGGAGACCCAGTACTTC.